The clone carrying this T cell receptor (beta chain) came up a few times. Its antigen is currently unknown. This sample stems from a study of CD8 T cells in ankylosing spondylitis. TCRdb re-derived calls from the 5' RACE reads in MiXCR, one entry per CDR3 protein. The repertoire holds fewer than 500,000 distinct CDR3 sequences, with approximately 26% as singletons. Points from the study as a whole: Reportedly, matched ankylosing spondylitis synovial fluid was significantly enriched for disease-linked clones. Typical of ankylosing spondylitis blood, it appeared, was a TCR beta motif of several highly homologous variants. Earlier authors reported some of these motif variants in reactive arthritis synovial fluid and blood.

This CDR3 is built from 16 residues. In germline, CDR1 is SGHRS, CDR2 YFSETQ. The ends were cut back, 0 bases at V and 0 bases at J, with 11 bases in the middle. The clonotype originates from a male donor with ankylosing spondylitis. The rearrangement joins TRBV5-1 to TRBJ2-3; perhaps TRBD2 as D (5 bases). Sequencing input: blood, either unsorted or a sorted T cell fraction (not recorded which). CDR3 residues: CASSLGGSASTDTQYF. The CDR3, as DNA: TGCGCCAGCAGCTTGGGGGGTAGCGCAAGCACAGATACGCAGTATTTT.